Listed below are T cell receptor beta chains from one sample, sequenced in a study of shared clonotypes between healthy human individuals. Sequencing was performed with immunoSEQ multiplex PCR; in TCRdb, only in-frame clones are kept and a portion is missing. The data contain approximately 2,200,000 clones, about 93% of them singletons. The sample was naive CD8+ T cells from PBMCs. Every receptor here comes from a man aged 18 to 29 in good health. Some clones in this sample may be carry-over from other donors' samples. The CDR3 runs from the conserved cysteine through the conserved F or W. D genes are given only for firm matches. A row's size may be missing; if present it is once, few, many or a size class.

V: TRBV7-9
D: NA
J: TRBJ1-2
size: NA
CDR3: CASSLAELRGLDGYTF
DNA: TGTGCCAGCAGCTTAGCCGAATTAAGAGGGTTGGATGGCTACACCTTC

V: TRBV28
D: NA
J: TRBJ2-1
size: NA
CDR3: CASTPRVADPNEQFF
DNA: TGTGCCAGCACCCCCCGGGTAGCGGACCCCAATGAGCAGTTCTTC

V: TRBV15
D: NA
J: TRBJ2-7
size: NA
CDR3: CATSSRDGTYEQYF
DNA: TGTGCCACCAGCAGCCGGGACGGGACCTACGAGCAGTACTTC

V: TRBV28
D: TRBD1
J: TRBJ2-5
size: once
CDR3: CASSFRAGGRETQYF
DNA: TGTGCCAGCAGTTTTAGGGCAGGGGGCAGAGAGACCCAGTACTTC

V: TRBV5-1
D: TRBD1
J: TRBJ2-7
size: NA
CDR3: CASSWMGQGFEEQYF
DNA: TGCGCCAGCAGCTGGATGGGACAGGGCTTTGAAGAGCAGTACTTC

V: TRBV5-1
D: NA
J: TRBJ2-1
size: NA
CDR3: CASSLSWGANEQFF
DNA: TGCGCCAGCAGCCTTTCTTGGGGGGCCAATGAGCAGTTCTTC

V: TRBV7-6
D: TRBD1
J: TRBJ2-7
size: once
CDR3: CASSSMGQAYEQYF
DNA: TGTGCCAGCAGCTCGATGGGACAGGCCTACGAGCAGTACTTC

V: TRBV27
D: NA
J: TRBJ1-2
size: NA
CDR3: CASRGTFYGYTF
DNA: TGTGCCAGCAGAGGGACCTTCTATGGCTACACCTTC

V: TRBV27
D: TRBD1
J: TRBJ1-1
size: NA
CDR3: CASSYRQGRFDTEAFF
DNA: TGTGCCAGCAGTTATAGACAGGGCAGGTTCGACACTGAAGCTTTCTTT

V: TRBV2
D: TRBD2
J: TRBJ2-5
size: NA
CDR3: CANYPSGRGQTQYF
DNA: TGTGCCAACTACCCTAGCGGGAGAGGGCAGACCCAGTACTTC

V: TRBV6-5
D: NA
J: TRBJ1-2
size: NA
CDR3: CASSYSNYGYTF
DNA: TGTGCCAGCAGTTACTCCAACTATGGCTACACCTTC

V: TRBV9
D: NA
J: TRBJ1-1
size: once
CDR3: CASSVDGGLNTEAFF
DNA: TGTGCCAGCAGCGTAGATGGGGGCTTGAACACTGAAGCTTTCTTT

V: TRBV5-6
D: TRBD2
J: TRBJ2-3
size: NA
CDR3: CASSSPTSGRKDTQYF
DNA: TGTGCCAGCAGCTCCCCGACTAGCGGGAGGAAGGATACGCAGTATTTT

V: TRBV19
D: NA
J: TRBJ1-2
size: NA
CDR3: CASSIMTEDYGYTF
DNA: TGTGCCAGTAGTATTATGACGGAGGACTATGGCTACACCTTC

V: TRBV28
D: NA
J: TRBJ1-1
size: NA
CDR3: CASSARVPGEAFF
DNA: TGTGCCAGCAGTGCCCGGGTCCCAGGGGAAGCTTTCTTT

V: TRBV7-6
D: TRBD2
J: TRBJ2-7
size: NA
CDR3: CASSAASGRNPPYF
DNA: TGTGCCAGCAGCGCTGCTAGCGGGAGAAATCCCCCGTACTTC

V: TRBV7-9
D: TRBD2
J: TRBJ2-1
size: NA
CDR3: CASSPSPGTSIYEQFF
DNA: TGTGCCAGCAGCCCGAGTCCCGGGACTAGCATTTATGAGCAGTTCTTC

V: TRBV7-8
D: TRBD1
J: TRBJ1-1
size: NA
CDR3: CASSLGRGQWLTTEAFF
DNA: TGTGCCAGCAGCTTAGGTAGGGGGCAATGGTTGACCACTGAAGCTTTCTTT

V: TRBV9
D: TRBD1
J: TRBJ2-1
size: NA
CDR3: CASTQSPGTGRVEQFF
DNA: TGTGCCAGCACCCAGAGTCCGGGGACAGGGAGGGTTGAGCAGTTCTTC

V: TRBV29-1
D: TRBD2
J: TRBJ2-7
size: NA
CDR3: CSVGLAGFYEQYF
DNA: TGCAGCGTGGGACTAGCGGGGTTCTACGAGCAGTACTTC

V: TRBV15
D: TRBD1
J: TRBJ2-7
size: NA
CDR3: CASRQGGSYEQYF
DNA: TGTGCCTCGAGACAGGGGGGTTCCTACGAGCAGTACTTC

V: TRBV29-1
D: TRBD1
J: TRBJ2-2
size: NA
CDR3: CSVVAGGTGELFF
DNA: TGCAGCGTTGTGGCAGGGGGCACCGGGGAGCTGTTTTTT

V: TRBV7-8
D: NA
J: TRBJ2-6
size: NA
CDR3: CASSLIHREAGANVLTF
DNA: TGTGCCAGCAGCTTAATCCACAGGGAAGCTGGGGCCAACGTCCTGACTTTC

V: TRBV10-2
D: NA
J: TRBJ2-7
size: NA
CDR3: CASSDFGTGRATYEQYF
DNA: TGCGCCAGCAGTGATTTTGGCACGGGACGGGCTACCTACGAGCAGTACTTC

V: TRBV28
D: TRBD2
J: TRBJ2-7
size: NA
CDR3: CASSFISLASGDHEQYF
DNA: TGTGCCAGCAGTTTTATATCCCTGGCTAGCGGGGACCACGAGCAGTACTTC

V: TRBV6-6
D: NA
J: TRBJ1-1
size: NA
CDR3: CASSYSGRYTEAFF
DNA: TGTGCCAGCAGTTACTCGGGACGGTACACTGAAGCTTTCTTT

V: TRBV27
D: NA
J: TRBJ1-1
size: NA
CDR3: CASRVRGRAQEAFF
DNA: TGTGCCAGCAGAGTTCGGGGGAGGGCCCAAGAAGCTTTCTTT

V: TRBV4-2
D: TRBD1
J: TRBJ1-1
size: NA
CDR3: CASSQNRGYLNTEAFF
DNA: TGTGCCAGCAGCCAGAACAGGGGGTACTTGAACACTGAAGCTTTCTTT

V: TRBV11-2
D: NA
J: TRBJ2-7
size: NA
CDR3: CASSPTSGTDYEQYF
DNA: TGTGCCAGCAGCCCGACCTCCGGGACGGACTACGAGCAGTACTTC

V: TRBV6-1
D: TRBD1
J: TRBJ1-3
size: NA
CDR3: CASSGPGTGWDTIYF
DNA: TGTGCCAGCAGTGGACCCGGGACAGGGTGGGACACCATATATTTT

V: TRBV5-6
D: TRBD1
J: TRBJ2-5
size: NA
CDR3: CASSRNRGLGETQYF
DNA: TGTGCCAGCAGCCGCAACAGGGGATTAGGAGAGACCCAGTACTTC

V: TRBV5-1
D: TRBD2
J: TRBJ2-2
size: NA
CDR3: CASSSGLAGTVNTGELFF
DNA: TGCGCCAGCAGCTCTGGACTAGCGGGAACTGTAAACACCGGGGAGCTGTTTTTT

V: TRBV7-9
D: NA
J: TRBJ1-4
size: NA
CDR3: CASSLVGELFF
DNA: TGTGCCAGCAGCTTAGTGGGGGAACTGTTTTTT

V: TRBV5-1
D: NA
J: TRBJ2-1
size: NA
CDR3: CASRPAGASYNEQFF
DNA: TGCGCCAGCAGGCCAGCGGGTGCCTCCTACAATGAGCAGTTCTTC

V: TRBV5-1
D: NA
J: TRBJ2-5
size: NA
CDR3: CASSLVGRGKQETQYF
DNA: TGCGCCAGCAGCTTGGTGGGGCGGGGAAAACAAGAGACCCAGTACTTC

V: TRBV9
D: NA
J: TRBJ2-3
size: NA
CDR3: CASSTGLSWGDTQYF
DNA: TGTGCCAGCAGCACCGGCCTATCGTGGGGGGATACGCAGTATTTT

V: TRBV4-3
D: NA
J: TRBJ1-5
size: NA
CDR3: CASSQDLVKGVGQPQHF
DNA: TGCGCCAGCAGCCAAGATCTGGTTAAGGGGGTTGGTCAGCCCCAGCATTTT

V: TRBV27
D: NA
J: TRBJ1-2
size: once
CDR3: CASSLGRNYGYTF
DNA: TGTGCCAGCAGTTTGGGGCGGAACTATGGCTACACCTTC

V: TRBV19
D: NA
J: TRBJ2-4
size: NA
CDR3: CASTTGQHLAKNIQYF
DNA: TGTGCCAGTACCACCGGACAGCACCTCGCCAAAAACATTCAGTACTTC

V: TRBV7-2
D: NA
J: TRBJ1-3
size: NA
CDR3: CASSPSGGFSGNTIYF
DNA: TGTGCCAGCAGCCCCTCGGGGGGGTTCTCTGGAAACACCATATATTTT

V: TRBV6-5
D: TRBD1
J: TRBJ1-1
size: NA
CDR3: CASSWTGNTEAFF
DNA: TGTGCCAGCAGCTGGACAGGGAACACTGAAGCTTTCTTT

V: TRBV6-5
D: NA
J: TRBJ2-4
size: NA
CDR3: CASSYSDGNIQYF
DNA: TGTGCCAGCAGTTACTCCGATGGGAACATTCAGTACTTC

V: TRBV7-8
D: NA
J: TRBJ2-3
size: NA
CDR3: CASSLGVRAPADTQYF
DNA: TGTGCCAGCAGCTTAGGAGTTAGGGCCCCCGCAGATACGCAGTATTTT

V: TRBV5-4
D: NA
J: TRBJ1-1
size: NA
CDR3: CASSATDPNAAEAFF
DNA: TGTGCCAGCAGCGCGACCGATCCGAACGCGGCTGAAGCTTTCTTT

V: TRBV10-3
D: TRBD2
J: TRBJ2-7
size: NA
CDR3: CASGGVSSYEQYF
DNA: TGTGCTAGCGGGGGGGTCAGCTCCTACGAGCAGTACTTC

V: TRBV6-5
D: NA
J: TRBJ2-1
size: NA
CDR3: CASSLKTGYNEQFF
DNA: TGTGCCAGCAGTTTAAAAACAGGGTACAATGAGCAGTTCTTC

V: TRBV27
D: NA
J: TRBJ2-3
size: NA
CDR3: CASSLFPAPDTQYF
DNA: TGTGCCAGCAGTTTGTTTCCCGCCCCAGATACGCAGTATTTT

V: TRBV29-1
D: TRBD2
J: TRBJ2-1
size: NA
CDR3: CSVEDLTAGGGNEQFF
DNA: TGCAGCGTTGAAGATCTTACAGCGGGAGGGGGGAATGAGCAGTTCTTC

V: TRBV27
D: TRBD1
J: TRBJ2-1
size: NA
CDR3: CASRRDRYNEQFF
DNA: TGTGCCAGCAGGCGGGACAGGTACAATGAGCAGTTCTTC

V: TRBV6-1
D: NA
J: TRBJ1-2
size: NA
CDR3: CASSGWDKRGYTF
DNA: TGTGCCAGCAGTGGGTGGGACAAGCGTGGCTACACCTTC

V: TRBV9
D: TRBD1
J: TRBJ2-4
size: NA
CDR3: CASSADRAFGNIQYF
DNA: TGTGCCAGCAGCGCCGACAGGGCGTTTGGAAACATTCAGTACTTC

V: TRBV15
D: NA
J: TRBJ2-7
size: NA
CDR3: CATNDYLGTYEQYF
DNA: TGTGCCACCAACGACTACCTAGGGACCTACGAGCAGTACTTC

V: TRBV9
D: NA
J: TRBJ2-6
size: NA
CDR3: CASSVSGGGGANVLTF
DNA: TGTGCCAGCAGCGTATCCGGGGGTGGTGGGGCCAACGTCCTGACTTTC

V: TRBV2
D: TRBD2
J: TRBJ2-1
size: NA
CDR3: CASSGGGSPIYNEQFF
DNA: TGTGCCAGCAGTGGGGGGGGTTCGCCGATCTACAATGAGCAGTTCTTC

V: TRBV27
D: NA
J: TRBJ1-1
size: NA
CDR3: CASRKGFDTEAFF
DNA: TGTGCCAGCAGAAAGGGGTTTGACACTGAAGCTTTCTTT

V: TRBV19
D: TRBD1
J: TRBJ1-1
size: NA
CDR3: CASSPQGRQGVNTEAFF
DNA: TGTGCCAGTAGTCCTCAGGGTAGGCAGGGGGTGAACACTGAAGCTTTCTTT

V: TRBV6-5
D: TRBD1
J: TRBJ2-7
size: NA
CDR3: CASSMTGEDEQYF
DNA: TGTGCCAGCAGCATGACAGGGGAGGACGAGCAGTACTTC